This T cell receptor beta chain is drawn from a study of vaccination effects on CD4 cells after COVID-19. Sequencing followed a ViraFEST assay step that expanded antigen-specific CD4+ T cells with viral peptide pools. An approximately ten-day culture period preceded the isolation of CD4+ T cells. The person was diagnosed with PCR-confirmed SARS-CoV-2 infection between March and December 2020. This CDR3 comprises 15 residues. The ends were cut back, 1 base at V and 6 bases at J, with 16 bases in the middle. CDR1 and CDR2 (germline): GTSNPN, SVGIG (reference sequence). Method: immunoSEQ multiplex PCR; TCRdb's copy keeps in-frame clones and lacks some. The table has tens of thousands of clones, approximately 62% seen once. About this clone: What it recognizes is unknown.

This material consisted of CD4+ T cells from PBMCs cultured with SARS-CoV-2 spike peptides, taken before COVID-19 vaccination. This TCR was recovered from a human donor who had a prior SARS-CoV-2 infection. V usage is TRBV30 and J usage is TRBJ2-1; perhaps TRBD1 as D (6 bases). This CDR3 is CAWSEGVAPVNEQFF. The CDR3 DNA reads TGTGCCTGGAGTGAGGGGGTAGCCCCGGTCAATGAGCAGTTCTTC.